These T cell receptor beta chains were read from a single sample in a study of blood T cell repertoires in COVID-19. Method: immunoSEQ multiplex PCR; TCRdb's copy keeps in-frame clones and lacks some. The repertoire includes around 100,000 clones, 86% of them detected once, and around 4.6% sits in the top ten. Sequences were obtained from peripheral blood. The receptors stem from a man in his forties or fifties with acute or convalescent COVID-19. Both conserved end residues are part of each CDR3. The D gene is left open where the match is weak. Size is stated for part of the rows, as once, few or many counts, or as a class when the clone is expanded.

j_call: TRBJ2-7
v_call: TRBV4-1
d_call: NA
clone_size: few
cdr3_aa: CASSLHLTDTYEQYF
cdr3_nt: TGCGCCAGCAGCCTTCATTTGACAGATACCTACGAGCAGTACTTC

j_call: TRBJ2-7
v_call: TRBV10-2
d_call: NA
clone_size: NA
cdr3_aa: CASSDYGSVYEQYF
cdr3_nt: TGCGCCAGCAGTGATTACGGGAGCGTCTACGAGCAGTACTTC

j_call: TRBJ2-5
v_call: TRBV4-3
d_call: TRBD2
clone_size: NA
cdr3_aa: CASSQEAGSSGAQETQYF
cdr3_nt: TGCGCCAGCAGCCAAGAGGCGGGGAGTAGCGGGGCCCAAGAGACCCAGTACTTC

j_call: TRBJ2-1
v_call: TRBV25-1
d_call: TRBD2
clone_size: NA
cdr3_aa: CASSEPTSGIGNEQFF
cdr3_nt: TGTGCCAGCAGTGAACCCACTAGCGGGATAGGCAATGAGCAGTTCTTC

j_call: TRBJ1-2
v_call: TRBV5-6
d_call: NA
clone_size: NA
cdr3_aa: CASRTGQPYGYTF
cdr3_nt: TGTGCCAGCAGGACCGGACAGCCCTATGGCTACACCTTC

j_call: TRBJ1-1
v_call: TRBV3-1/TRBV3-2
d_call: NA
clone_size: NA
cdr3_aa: CASSQVENTEAFF
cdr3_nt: TGTGCCAGCAGCCAAGTAGAGAACACTGAAGCTTTCTTT

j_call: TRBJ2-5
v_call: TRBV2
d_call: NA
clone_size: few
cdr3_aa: CASSDSGGETQYF
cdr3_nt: TGTGCCAGCAGTGACTCCGGGGGAGAGACCCAGTACTTC

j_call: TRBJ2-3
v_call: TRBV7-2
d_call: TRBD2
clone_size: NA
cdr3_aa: CASSLFGVLAGTQSDTQYF
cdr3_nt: TGTGCCAGCAGCCTCTTTGGGGTTCTAGCGGGGACACAATCGGATACGCAGTATTTT

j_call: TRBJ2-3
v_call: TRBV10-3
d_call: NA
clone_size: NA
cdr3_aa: CATSGSTDTQYF
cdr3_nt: TGTGCCACCTCAGGTAGCACAGATACGCAGTATTTT

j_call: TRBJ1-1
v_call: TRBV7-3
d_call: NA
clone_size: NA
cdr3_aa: CASSASGRIAEAFF
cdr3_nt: TGTGCCAGCAGCGCATCAGGGAGGATCGCTGAAGCTTTCTTT

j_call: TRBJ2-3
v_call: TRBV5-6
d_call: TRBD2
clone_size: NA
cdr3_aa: CASSFSGGPRTTDTQYF
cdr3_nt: TGTGCCAGCAGTTTTAGCGGGGGGCCCCGAACGACAGATACGCAGTATTTT

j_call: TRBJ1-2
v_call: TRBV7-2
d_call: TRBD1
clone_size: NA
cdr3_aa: CASSVGTGGSTYGYTF
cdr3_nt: TGTGCCAGCAGCGTCGGGACAGGGGGATCTACTTATGGCTACACCTTC

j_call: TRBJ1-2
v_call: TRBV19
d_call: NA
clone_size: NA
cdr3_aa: CASSIRAATGSNYGYTF
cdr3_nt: TGTGCCAGTAGTATACGGGCCGCCACGGGGTCCAACTATGGCTACACCTTC

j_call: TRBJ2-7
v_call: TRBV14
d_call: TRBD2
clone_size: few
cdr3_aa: CASSPRVLRGAPREQYF
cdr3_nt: TGTGCCAGCAGCCCCCGCGTTCTGCGGGGGGCCCCTCGGGAGCAGTACTTC

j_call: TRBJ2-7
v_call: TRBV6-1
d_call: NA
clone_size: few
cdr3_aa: CASSEVGRSYEQYF
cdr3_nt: TGTGCCAGCAGTGAAGTGGGCAGAAGCTACGAGCAGTACTTC

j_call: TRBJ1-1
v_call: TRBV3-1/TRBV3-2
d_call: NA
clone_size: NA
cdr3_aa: CANSQAGNTEAFF
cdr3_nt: TGTGCCAACAGCCAAGCGGGGAACACTGAAGCTTTCTTT

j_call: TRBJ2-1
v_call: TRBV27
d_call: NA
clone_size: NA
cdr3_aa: CASSLQGSKDSYNEQFF
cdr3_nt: TGTGCCAGCAGTTTACAGGGCAGCAAAGACTCCTACAATGAGCAGTTCTTC

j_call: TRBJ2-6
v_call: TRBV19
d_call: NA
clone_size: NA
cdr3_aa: CASSIFSGSGANVLTF
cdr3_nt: TGTGCCAGTAGTATTTTCTCCGGCTCTGGGGCCAACGTCCTGACTTTC

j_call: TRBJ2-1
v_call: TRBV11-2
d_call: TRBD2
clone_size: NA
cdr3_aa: CASSLECGGGYNEQFF
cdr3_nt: TGTGCCAGCAGCTTAGAATGTGGGGGGGGCTACAATGAGCAGTTCTTC

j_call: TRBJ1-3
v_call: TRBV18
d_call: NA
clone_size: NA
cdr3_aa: CASSLSSGNTIYF
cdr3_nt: TGTGCCAGCTCACTGAGCTCTGGAAACACCATATATTTT

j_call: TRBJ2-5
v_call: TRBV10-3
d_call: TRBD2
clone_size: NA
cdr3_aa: CAISDPGLAGVHETQYF
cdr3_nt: TGTGCCATCAGTGACCCTGGACTAGCGGGAGTTCACGAGACCCAGTACTTC

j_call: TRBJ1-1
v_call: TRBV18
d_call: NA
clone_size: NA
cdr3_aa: CASSPSGTRNTEAFF
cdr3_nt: TGTGCCAGCTCACCCTCGGGGACAAGGAACACTGAAGCTTTCTTT

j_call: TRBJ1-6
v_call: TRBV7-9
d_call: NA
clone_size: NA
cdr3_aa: CASSTHLVRTTSPLHF
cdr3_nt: TGTGCCAGCAGCACCCACCTGGTCAGGACAACCTCACCCCTCCACTTT

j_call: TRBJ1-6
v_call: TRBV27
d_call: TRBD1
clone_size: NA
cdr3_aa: CASSLSLPGQGKSPLHF
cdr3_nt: TGTGCCAGCAGTTTATCTTTACCGGGACAGGGGAAGTCACCCCTCCACTTT

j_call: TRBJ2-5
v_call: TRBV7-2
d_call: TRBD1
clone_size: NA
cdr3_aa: CASSLDRGVETQYF
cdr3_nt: TGTGCCAGCAGCTTAGACAGGGGGGTTGAGACCCAGTACTTC

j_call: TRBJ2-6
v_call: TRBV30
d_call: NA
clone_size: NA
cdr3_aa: CAWSVEGAGANVLTF
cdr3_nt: TGTGCCTGGAGTGTAGAGGGGGCTGGGGCCAACGTCCTGACTTTC

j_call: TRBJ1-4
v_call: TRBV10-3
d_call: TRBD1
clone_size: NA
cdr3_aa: CAISAEGAGEKLFF
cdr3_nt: TGTGCCATCAGTGCGGAGGGGGCAGGTGAAAAACTGTTTTTT

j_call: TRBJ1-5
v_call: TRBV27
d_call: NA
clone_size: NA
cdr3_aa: CASSFQGGREPQHF
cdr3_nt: TGTGCCAGCAGTTTCCAGGGAGGGAGAGAGCCCCAGCATTTT

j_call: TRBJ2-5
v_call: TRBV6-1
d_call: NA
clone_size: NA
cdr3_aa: CASSEMEQAQETQYF
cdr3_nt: TGTGCCAGCAGTGAGATGGAACAGGCTCAAGAGACCCAGTACTTC

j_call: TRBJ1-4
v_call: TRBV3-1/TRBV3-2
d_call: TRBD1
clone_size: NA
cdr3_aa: CASSPTGGSDEKLFF
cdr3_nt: TGTGCCAGCAGCCCAACAGGGGGCTCGGATGAAAAACTGTTTTTT

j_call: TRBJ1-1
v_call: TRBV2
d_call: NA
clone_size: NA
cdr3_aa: CASSEEGRWTEAFF
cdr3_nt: TGTGCCAGCAGTGAAGAGGGGAGGTGGACTGAAGCTTTCTTT

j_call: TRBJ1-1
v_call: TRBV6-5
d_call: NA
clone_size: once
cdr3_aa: CASGYPVQQGIEAFF
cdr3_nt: TGTGCCAGCGGATACCCAGTCCAACAGGGAATTGAAGCTTTCTTT

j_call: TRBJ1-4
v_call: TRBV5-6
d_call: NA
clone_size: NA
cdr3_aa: CASSLDAGKEKLFF
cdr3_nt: TGTGCCAGCAGCTTGGACGCCGGTAAAGAAAAACTGTTTTTT

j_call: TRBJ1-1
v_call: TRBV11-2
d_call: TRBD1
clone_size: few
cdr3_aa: CASSSPGTGVIVVNTEAFF
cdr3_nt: TGTGCCAGCAGCTCTCCAGGGACAGGGGTAATTGTTGTGAACACTGAAGCTTTCTTT

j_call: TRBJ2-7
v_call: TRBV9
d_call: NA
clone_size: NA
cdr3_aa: CASSVGPAIYEQYF
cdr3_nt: TGTGCCAGCAGCGTAGGCCCTGCTATCTACGAGCAGTACTTC

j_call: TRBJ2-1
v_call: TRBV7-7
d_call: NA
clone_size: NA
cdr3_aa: CASSLGREQEQFF
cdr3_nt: TGTGCCAGCAGCTTAGGACGGGAGCAGGAGCAGTTCTTC

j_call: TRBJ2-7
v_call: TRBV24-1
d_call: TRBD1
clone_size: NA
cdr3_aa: CATSDTRGREQYF
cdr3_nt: TGTGCCACCAGTGATACCAGGGGGCGCGAGCAGTACTTC

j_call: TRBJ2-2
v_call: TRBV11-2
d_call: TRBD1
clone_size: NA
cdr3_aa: CASSMTGGGITGELFF
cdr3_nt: TGTGCCAGCAGCATGACAGGGGGCGGGATCACCGGGGAGCTGTTTTTT